This is a list of T cell receptor beta chains from one sample in a study of T cell responses to AZD1222 COVID-19 vaccine. Libraries were prepared by immunoSEQ multiplex PCR; TCRdb keeps only in-frame clonotypes and omits some of them. The sample contains 150,000 to 200,000 clones, 80% to 90% of which appear only once. This specimen was peripheral blood, taken on day 0 of AZD1222 vaccination. These receptor sequences come from an adult in good health. Both conserved end residues are part of each CDR3. A D gene is named only where the DNA matches it firmly. The size entry is marked missing in some rows and otherwise reads once, few, many or a size class.

J,D,V,size,DNA,CDR3
TRBJ2-1,.,TRBV27,.,TGTGCCAGCAGTTTATCAGGGTCCAATGAGCAGTTCTTC,CASSLSGSNEQFF
TRBJ2-4,TRBD2,TRBV9,.,TGTGCCAGCAGCGTAGACCCAGCGAGCGCGGCGGGGGTTCAGTACTTC,CASSVDPASAAGVQYF
TRBJ1-5,.,TRBV27,.,TGTGCCAGCAGTCTAGGGGGTATTAGCAATCAGCCCCAGCATTTT,CASSLGGISNQPQHF
TRBJ2-7,.,TRBV11-3,.,TGTGCCAGCAGCTTAGGTGGCAACTACGAGCAGTACTTC,CASSLGGNYEQYF
TRBJ1-4,TRBD1,TRBV6-5,.,TGTGCCAGCAGCCGGGACAGGGACGGTGAAAAACTGTTTTTT,CASSRDRDGEKLFF
TRBJ2-5,TRBD1,TRBV10-1,few,TGCGCCAGCAGTGAGGTCCGGACAGGGGGCTCGAAGACCCAGTACTTC,CASSEVRTGGSKTQYF
TRBJ1-5,.,TRBV12-3/TRBV12-4,.,TGTGCCAGCAGTCAAGGAGCTGGCCAGCCCCAGCATTTT,CASSQGAGQPQHF
TRBJ1-5,.,TRBV2,.,TGTGCCAGCAGTGAAACGCATCAGCCCCAGCATTTT,CASSETHQPQHF
TRBJ2-7,.,TRBV5-1,.,TGCGCCAGCAGCTTGGAGTCGCAGGGTGGATACGAGCAGTACTTC,CASSLESQGGYEQYF
TRBJ2-7,.,TRBV24-1,.,TGTGCCACCAGTTCCAGGGGGGCCTACGAGCAGTACTTC,CATSSRGAYEQYF
TRBJ2-7,.,TRBV4-3,once,TGCGCCAGCAGCCAAGATATAGCAGGGACCTACGAGCAGTACTTC,CASSQDIAGTYEQYF
TRBJ2-1,.,TRBV6-5,.,TGTGCCAGCAGTTACTCGAGTGGGACGGAGCAGTTCTTC,CASSYSSGTEQFF
TRBJ2-5,.,TRBV7-2,.,TGTGCCAGCAGCCCGGGACTTGAGACCCAGTACTTC,CASSPGLETQYF
TRBJ1-1,.,TRBV29-1,.,TGCAGCGTTGAAGAACGGGGGGGAAACACTGAAGCTTTCTTT,CSVEERGGNTEAFF
TRBJ1-1,.,TRBV4-3,.,TGCGCCAGCAGCGCCGGACGGATGAACACTGAAGCTTTCTTT,CASSAGRMNTEAFF
TRBJ1-2,TRBD1,TRBV5-5,.,TGTGCCAGCAGCTTGGAACAGGGGACCGGCTACACCTTC,CASSLEQGTGYTF
TRBJ2-3,.,TRBV2,.,TGTGCCAGCATCTACGGAACAGATACGCAGTATTTT,CASIYGTDTQYF
TRBJ2-5,TRBD2,TRBV27,.,TGTGCCAGCAGTCCGGGACTGGGGAGGGACCAGTACTTC,CASSPGLGRDQYF
TRBJ2-5,.,TRBV27,.,TGTGCCAGCAGTTTGATCCCCACCGGGGAGACCCAGTACTTC,CASSLIPTGETQYF
TRBJ1-2,.,TRBV3-1/TRBV3-2,.,TGTGCCAGCAGCCAATCAGCAGACTTAACTGATGGCTACACCTTC,CASSQSADLTDGYTF
TRBJ1-2,.,TRBV5-1,.,TGCGCCAGCAGCCCTCCAGGGAGTCATGGCTACACCTTC,CASSPPGSHGYTF
TRBJ2-7,.,TRBV11-2,.,TGTGCCAGCAGCCCTTCCTCAGGAGAGAAGCAGTACTTC,CASSPSSGEKQYF